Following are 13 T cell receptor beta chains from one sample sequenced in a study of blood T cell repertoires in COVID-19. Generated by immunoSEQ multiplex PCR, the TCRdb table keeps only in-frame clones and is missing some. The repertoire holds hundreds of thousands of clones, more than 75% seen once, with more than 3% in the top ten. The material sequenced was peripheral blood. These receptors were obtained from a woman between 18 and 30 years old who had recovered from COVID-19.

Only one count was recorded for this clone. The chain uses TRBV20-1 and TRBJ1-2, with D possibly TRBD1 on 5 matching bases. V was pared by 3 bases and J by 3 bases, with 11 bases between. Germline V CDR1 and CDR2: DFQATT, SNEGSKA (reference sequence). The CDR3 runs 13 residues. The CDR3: CSASQIGDYGYTF. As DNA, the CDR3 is TGCAGTGCTAGTCAAATAGGGGACTATGGCTACACCTTC.

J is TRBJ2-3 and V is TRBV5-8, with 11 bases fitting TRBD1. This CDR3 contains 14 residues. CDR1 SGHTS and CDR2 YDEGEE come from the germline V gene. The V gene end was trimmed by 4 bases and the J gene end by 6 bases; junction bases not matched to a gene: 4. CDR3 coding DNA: TGTGCCAGCAGCGTCCGGGACAGGGGGGATACGCAGTATTTT. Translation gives CASSVRDRGDTQYF.

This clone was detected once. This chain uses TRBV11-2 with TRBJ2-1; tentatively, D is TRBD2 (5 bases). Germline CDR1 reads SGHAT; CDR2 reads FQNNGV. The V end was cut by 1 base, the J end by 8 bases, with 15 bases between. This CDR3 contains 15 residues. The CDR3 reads CASSLVSRDDYEQFF. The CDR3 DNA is TGTGCCAGCAGCTTAGTGTCACGGGATGATTATGAGCAGTTCTTC.

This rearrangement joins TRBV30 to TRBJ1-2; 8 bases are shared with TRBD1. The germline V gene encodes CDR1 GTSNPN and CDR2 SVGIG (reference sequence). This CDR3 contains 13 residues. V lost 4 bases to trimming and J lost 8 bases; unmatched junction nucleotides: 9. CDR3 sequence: CAWNLQGARGYTF. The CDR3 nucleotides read TGTGCCTGGAATCTCCAGGGGGCGCGCGGCTACACCTTC. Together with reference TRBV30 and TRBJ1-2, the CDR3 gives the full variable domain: SQTIHQWPATLVQPVGSPLSLECTVEGTSNPNLYWYRQAAGRGLQLLFYSVGIGQISSEVPQNLSASRPQDRQFILSSKKLLLSDSGFYLCAWNLQGARGYTFGSGTRLTVV.

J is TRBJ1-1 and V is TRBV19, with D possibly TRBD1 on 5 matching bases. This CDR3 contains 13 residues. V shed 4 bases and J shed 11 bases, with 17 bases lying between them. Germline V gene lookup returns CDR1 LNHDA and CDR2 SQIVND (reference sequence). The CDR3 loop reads CASSTLRASWAFF. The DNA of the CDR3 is TGTGCCAGTAGTACCCTCAGGGCGAGTTGGGCTTTCTTT.

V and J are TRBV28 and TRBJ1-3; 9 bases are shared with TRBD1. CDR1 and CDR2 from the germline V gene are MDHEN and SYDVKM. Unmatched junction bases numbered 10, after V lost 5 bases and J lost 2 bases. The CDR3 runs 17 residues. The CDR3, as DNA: TGTGCCAGCAGTACGCGAAGACAGGGGGTAACTGGAAACACCATATATTTT. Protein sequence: CASSTRRQGVTGNTIYF.

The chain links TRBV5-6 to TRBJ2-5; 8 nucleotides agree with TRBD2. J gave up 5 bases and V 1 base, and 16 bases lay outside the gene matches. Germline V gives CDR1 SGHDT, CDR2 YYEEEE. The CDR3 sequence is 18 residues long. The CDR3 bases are TGTGCCAGCAGCTTGTTGGGGGAGCGGGCGGGAGGAAGGGAGACCCAGTACTTC. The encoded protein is CASSLLGERAGGRETQYF.

CDR3: CASSPGTSGRAMDYEQYV. CDR3 bases: TGTGCCAGCAGCCCTGGGACTAGCGGGAGGGCCATGGACTACGAGCAGTACGTC. The chain recombines TRBV21-1 with TRBJ2-7; the table assigns TRBD2, which was not confirmed against the DNA. TRBV21-1 is marked as a pseudogene. The CDR3 has 18 residues.

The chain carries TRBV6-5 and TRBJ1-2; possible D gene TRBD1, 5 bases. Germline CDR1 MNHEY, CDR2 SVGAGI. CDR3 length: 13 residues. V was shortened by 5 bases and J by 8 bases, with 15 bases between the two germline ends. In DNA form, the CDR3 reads TGTGCCAGCAGTAGTCCCGGGACTTGGGGCTACACCTTC. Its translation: CASSSPGTWGYTF.

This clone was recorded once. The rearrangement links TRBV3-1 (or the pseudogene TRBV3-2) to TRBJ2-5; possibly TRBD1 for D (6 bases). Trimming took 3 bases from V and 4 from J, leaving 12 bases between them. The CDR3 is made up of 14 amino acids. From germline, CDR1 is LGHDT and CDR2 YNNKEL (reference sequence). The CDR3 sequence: CASSHRGQVETQYF. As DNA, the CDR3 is TGTGCCAGCAGCCACAGGGGTCAGGTAGAGACCCAGTACTTC.

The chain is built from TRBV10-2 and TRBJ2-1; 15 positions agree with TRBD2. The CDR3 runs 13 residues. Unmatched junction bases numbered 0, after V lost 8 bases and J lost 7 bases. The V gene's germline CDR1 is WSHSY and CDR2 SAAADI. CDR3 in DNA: TGCGCCAGCGGGACTAGCGGGGGGAATGAGCAGTTCTTC. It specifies CASGTSGGNEQFF.

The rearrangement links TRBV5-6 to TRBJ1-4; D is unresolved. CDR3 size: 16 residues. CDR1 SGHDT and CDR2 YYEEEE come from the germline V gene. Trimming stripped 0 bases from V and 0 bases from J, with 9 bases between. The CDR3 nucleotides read TGTGCCAGCAGCTTGGGTCCTTTCGCAACTAATGAAAAACTGTTTTTT. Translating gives CASSLGPFATNEKLFF.

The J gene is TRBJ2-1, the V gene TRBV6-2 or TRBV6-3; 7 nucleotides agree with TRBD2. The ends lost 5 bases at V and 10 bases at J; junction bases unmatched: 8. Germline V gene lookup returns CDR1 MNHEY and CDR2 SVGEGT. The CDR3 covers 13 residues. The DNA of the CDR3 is TGTGCCAGCAGTAACGTCCTAGCGGCCGAGCAGTTCTTC. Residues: CASSNVLAAEQFF.